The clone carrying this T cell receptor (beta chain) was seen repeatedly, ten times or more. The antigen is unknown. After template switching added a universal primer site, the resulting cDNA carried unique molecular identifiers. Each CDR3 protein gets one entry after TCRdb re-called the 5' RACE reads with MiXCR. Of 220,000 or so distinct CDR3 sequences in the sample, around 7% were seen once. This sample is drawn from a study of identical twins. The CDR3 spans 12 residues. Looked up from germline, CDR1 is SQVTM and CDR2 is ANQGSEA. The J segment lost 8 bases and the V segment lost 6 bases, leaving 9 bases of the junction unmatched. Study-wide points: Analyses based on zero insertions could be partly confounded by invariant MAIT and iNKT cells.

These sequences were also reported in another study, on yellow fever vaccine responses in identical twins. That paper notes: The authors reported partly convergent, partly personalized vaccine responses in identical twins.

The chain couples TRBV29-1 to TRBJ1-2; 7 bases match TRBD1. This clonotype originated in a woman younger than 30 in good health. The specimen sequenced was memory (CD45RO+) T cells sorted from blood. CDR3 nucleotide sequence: TGCAGCGTGGGCGCGACAGGGCACGGCTACACCTTC. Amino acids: CSVGATGHGYTF.